The 5 T cell receptor beta chains given below trace back to one sample, sequenced in a study of blood T cell repertoires in COVID-19. Using immunoSEQ multiplex PCR, the repertoire was profiled, and TCRdb retains in-frame clones only, with some absent. The sample has about 72,000 clones; under 90% are singletons. Sequencing was carried out using peripheral blood. These receptors all come from a man in his 70s with active or convalescent COVID-19.

The V call is TRBV27, the J call TRBJ1-5, with 9 positions matching TRBD1. The CDR3 consists of 13 residues. The junction had 4 bases not matched to a gene; V was cut back by 6 bases and J by 7 bases. Germline CDR1 reads MNHEY; CDR2 reads SMNVEV (reference sequence). The chain's CDR3 is CASSWTGAQPQHF. In nucleotides, the CDR3 is TGTGCCAGCAGCTGGACAGGGGCCCAGCCCCAGCATTTT.

The chain uses TRBV28 and TRBJ2-1; 10 positions match TRBD1. Germline trimming cut 5 bases from V and 4 bases from J; bases unmatched to any gene: 5. CDR1 and CDR2 (germline): MDHEN, SYDVKM. There are 15 residues in the CDR3. Here the CDR3 reads CASSPRDRGYNEQFF. The CDR3 nucleotides read TGTGCCAGCAGTCCTAGGGACAGGGGATACAATGAGCAGTTCTTC.

The chain employs TRBV10-3 and TRBJ1-6, with 8 bases fitting TRBD1. Germline V gene data show CDR1 as ENHRY and CDR2 as SYGVKD. Germline trimming cut 6 bases from V and 0 bases from J; bases unmatched to any gene: 7. This CDR3 has 17 residues. CDR3 bases: TGTGCCATCAGGCCCGGGACAGGATCCTCCTATAATTCACCCCTCCACTTT. This gives the protein CAIRPGTGSSYNSPLHF.

The gene calls are TRBV15 and TRBJ2-1, with 7 nucleotides matching TRBD2. The CDR3 extends over 13 amino acids. Per germline, CDR1 LNHNV and CDR2 YYDKDF (reference sequence). V shed 0 bases, J shed 13 bases, and the junction held 6 bases outside the gene matches. The CDR3 spells CATSRDRWTSQFF. DNA of the CDR3: TGTGCCACCAGCAGAGATAGATGGACTAGTCAGTTCTTC.

The chain recombines TRBV24-1 with TRBJ2-3; unclear D gene. This CDR3 spans 16 amino acids. V lost 4 bases and J lost 4, with 17 bases in between. Germline CDR1 and CDR2: KGHDR and SFDVKD. The CDR3 loop is CATSEGSGGLSDTQYF. Here the CDR3 DNA reads TGTGCCACCAGTGAGGGTAGTGGCGGTCTCTCAGATACGCAGTATTTT.